The clone carrying this T cell receptor (beta chain) came up once. Antigen unknown. One end of the junction varies from germline; a read error may be responsible. Sample treatment: roughly 10-day PBMC culture with coronavirus spike peptide pools or control peptides (ViraFEST assay). Sequence data for DNA of cultured CD4+ T cells were generated by the Oncomine TCR Beta short-read assay. MiXCR was run by TCRdb on the PCR reads, yielding one entry per CDR3 protein. The table records fewer than 20,000 distinct CDR3 sequences, 42% of them present only once. This sample was taken from a study of vaccination and CD4 T cells after COVID-19. CDR3 length: 14 residues. The germline CDR1 and CDR2 sequences are LNHDA and SQIVND (reference sequence).

The receptor's source is a human donor with COVID-19. This chain uses TRBV19 with TRBJ1-2, with D unclear. Material: cultured CD4+ T cells from blood. The CDR3, as DNA: TGTGCCAGTAGTATCCCCCGGCTCTCCTATGGCTACGCCTTC. Its protein product is CASSIPRLSYGYAF.